Below are 17 T cell receptor beta chains sequenced from a single sample in a study of blood T cell repertoires in COVID-19. Sequencing used immunoSEQ multiplex PCR; TCRdb keeps in-frame clones, though not all of them. The table has roughly 200,000 clones, 82% seen once. Material for sequencing was PBMCs or T cells enriched from blood (not recorded which). These receptors all stem from a woman aged 55 to 70 with acute COVID-19.

The chain's CDR3 is CAALGPGNTIYF. CDR3 DNA: TGTGCCGCCCTTGGCCCTGGAAACACCATATATTTT. The genes are TRBV30 and TRBJ1-3, with unresolved D. The V and J ends lost 8 bases and 2 bases respectively, with 10 bases between them. Per the germline V gene, CDR1 is GTSNPN and CDR2 is SVGIG (reference sequence). The CDR3 length is 12 residues.

This clone appeared once. CDR3 region: CASSPRTFFSEQYF. Written as DNA, the CDR3 is TGTGCCAGCAGCCCGAGGACTTTCTTCAGCGAGCAGTACTTC. The chain combines TRBV5-4 with TRBJ2-7; D may be TRBD2 (5 bases). Germline V gene data show CDR1 as SGHNT and CDR2 as YYREEE (reference sequence). This CDR3 is 14 amino acids long. Trimming shortened V by 4 bases and J by 6 bases, and 17 bases separated the two germline ends.

The chain links TRBV9 to TRBJ1-3, with D hard to call. V was cut by 0 bases and J by 0 bases, with 7 bases left in between. Germline loops: CDR1 SGDLS, CDR2 YYNGEE. The CDR3 sequence is 15 residues long. The CDR3 spells CASSVVASSGNTIYF. Here the CDR3 DNA reads TGTGCCAGCAGCGTAGTGGCTAGCTCTGGAAACACCATATATTTT.

The chain joins TRBV19 to TRBJ1-4, with D maybe TRBD1 (6 bases). With 2 bases removed from V and 7 bases from J, the gap between germline ends came to 11 bases. Germline V lookup: CDR1 LNHDA, CDR2 SQIVND (reference sequence). CDR3 length: 14 residues. CDR3 DNA sequence: TGTGCCAGTAGTATACAGGGGACGGGTGAAAAACTGTTTTTT. Encoded protein: CASSIQGTGEKLFF.

This chain uses TRBV28 with TRBJ1-5; D not resolved. Germline V gives CDR1 MDHEN, CDR2 SYDVKM. V lost 5 bases, J lost 9 bases, and 17 bases lay in between. This CDR3 region has 14 residues. The CDR3 sequence: CASSPQSLVGPQHF. CDR3 in DNA: TGTGCCAGCAGTCCACAGTCTCTTGTTGGGCCCCAGCATTTT.

This clone was counted ten times or more. This chain links TRBV9 with TRBJ1-6, with 9 bases that match TRBD1. Germline values: CDR1 SGDLS, CDR2 YYNGEE. This CDR3 is built from 15 residues. The V gene end was trimmed by 0 bases and the J gene end by 6 bases; junction bases not matched to a gene: 1. In DNA form, the CDR3 reads TGTGCCAGCAGCGTAGACAGGGGGCCTAATTCACCCCTCCACTTT. It translates to CASSVDRGPNSPLHF.

V gene TRBV21-1 combines with J gene TRBJ2-7; the table assigns TRBD1, which was not confirmed against the DNA. TRBV21-1 is a documented pseudogene. The CDR3 has 18 residues. The CDR3 DNA is TGTGCCAGCAGCCGCCAGACAGGGGAGGGACTCCTAGACTACGAGCAGTACTTC. Amino acids: CASSRQTGEGLLDYEQYF.

The V gene is TRBV7-9, the J gene TRBJ1-2, with 8 bases aligning to TRBD1. The CDR3 has 14 amino acids. In germline, CDR1 is SEHNR, CDR2 FQNEAQ (reference sequence). The V gene end was trimmed by 8 bases and the J gene end by 3 bases; junction bases not matched to a gene: 8. CDR3: CASAGQGVDYGYTF. The CDR3 DNA follows: TGTGCCAGCGCCGGACAGGGAGTAGACTATGGCTACACCTTC.

DNA of the CDR3: TGCAGCCAAAAGGGGGCGTGGACTAGCGGGAGCCCTGGCACCGGGGAGCTGTTTTTT. Its translation: CSQKGAWTSGSPGTGELFF. The chain uses TRBV29-1 and TRBJ2-2, with TRBD2 matching 13 bases. This CDR3 has 19 amino acids. Germline V gene lookup returns CDR1 SQVTM and CDR2 ANQGSEA. The trim removed 8 bases at V and 4 bases at J, leaving 19 bases unmatched.

This chain links TRBV4-3 with TRBJ2-7; D is ambiguous. V was clipped by 4 bases and J by 5 bases, with 12 bases between them. The CDR3 consists of 13 residues. CDR1 and CDR2 from the germline V gene are LGHNA and YSLEER. Here the CDR3 DNA reads TGCGCCAGCAGCCGTATGGTGGGCCACGAGCAGTACGTC. It yields the protein CASSRMVGHEQYV.

CDR3 protein: CASSQDFYGLAGYEQFF. The CDR3 DNA reads TGTGCCAGCAGCCAAGATTTTTATGGACTAGCGGGGTATGAGCAGTTCTTC. The J gene is TRBJ2-1, the V gene TRBV3-1 (or the pseudogene TRBV3-2); 12 nucleotides align to TRBD2. The CDR3 has 17 amino acids. Germline V gene sequence: CDR1 LGHDT, CDR2 YNNKEL (reference sequence). The V gene end was trimmed by 0 bases and the J gene end by 8 bases; junction bases not matched to a gene: 8.

This sequence joins TRBV5-4 and TRBJ1-6, with TRBD1 identical over 8 bases. CDR3 length equals 17 residues. Germline trimming cut 5 bases from V and 0 bases from J; bases unmatched to any gene: 7. Looked up from germline, CDR1 is SGHNT and CDR2 is YYREEE (reference sequence). The CDR3 DNA is TGTGCCAGCAGTTCGGACAGGGTAGCCTCCTATAATTCACCCCTCCACTTT. Translating it yields CASSSDRVASYNSPLHF.

The rearrangement joins TRBV3-1 (or the pseudogene TRBV3-2) to TRBJ2-1; 8 nucleotides align to TRBD2. Germline trimming cut 0 bases from V and 14 bases from J; bases unmatched to any gene: 6. The CDR3 sequence is 13 residues long. From germline, CDR1 is LGHDT and CDR2 YNNKEL (reference sequence). CDR3 protein: CASSQDWGLEEFF. The CDR3 DNA reads as TGTGCCAGCAGCCAAGATTGGGGACTAGAGGAGTTCTTC.

The chain joins TRBV14 to TRBJ1-3; D uncertain. CDR3 size: 15 residues. Germline V lookup: CDR1 SGHDN, CDR2 FVKESK. V lost 4 bases and J lost 0, with 10 bases in between. The CDR3 loop reads CASSPSRVSGNTIYF. In DNA form, the CDR3 reads TGTGCCAGCAGCCCCTCCCGGGTCTCTGGAAACACCATATATTTT.

The chain joins TRBV7-2 to TRBJ2-1, with 7 bases that match TRBD2. With V trimmed by 6 bases and J by 3 bases, 8 bases remained unmatched. Germline V lookup: CDR1 SGHTA, CDR2 FQGNSA. CDR3 size: 15 residues. CDR3 sequence: CASRGAGSNYNEQFF. The CDR3 nucleotides read TGTGCCAGCAGAGGAGCGGGGAGTAACTACAATGAGCAGTTCTTC.

The gene calls are TRBV6-2 or TRBV6-3 and TRBJ1-2; TRBD1 agrees at 7 bases. J gave up 3 bases and V 5 bases, and 12 bases lay outside the gene matches. Germline CDR1 MNHEY, CDR2 SVGEGT. The CDR3 runs 16 residues. CDR3 nucleotide sequence: TGTGCCAGCAGTGCACCGCCGGGACAGCGGGACTATGGCTACACCTTC. As protein: CASSAPPGQRDYGYTF.

On this clone itself: Other nucleotide sequences from this sample produce the same CDR3. J is TRBJ1-2 and V is TRBV28; D possibly corresponds to TRBD1 (5 bases). CDR1 MDHEN and CDR2 SYDVKM come from the germline V gene. CDR3 length equals 13 residues. V gave up 5 bases and J gave up 4 bases, with 11 bases separating them. The CDR3 nucleotides read TGTGCCAGCAGTCTCCGGGGGTTCTATGGCTACACCTTC. Protein product: CASSLRGFYGYTF.